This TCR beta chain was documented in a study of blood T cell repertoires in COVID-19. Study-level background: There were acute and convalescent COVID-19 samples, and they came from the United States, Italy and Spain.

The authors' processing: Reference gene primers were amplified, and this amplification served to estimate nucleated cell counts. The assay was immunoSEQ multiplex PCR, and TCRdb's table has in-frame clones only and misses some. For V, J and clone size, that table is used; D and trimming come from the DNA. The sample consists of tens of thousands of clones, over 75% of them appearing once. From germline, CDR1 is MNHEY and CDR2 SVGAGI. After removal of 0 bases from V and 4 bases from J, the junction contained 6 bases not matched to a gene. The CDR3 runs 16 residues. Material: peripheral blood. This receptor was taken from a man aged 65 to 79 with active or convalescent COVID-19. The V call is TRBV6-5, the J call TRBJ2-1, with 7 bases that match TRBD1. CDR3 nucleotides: TGTGCCAGCAGTTACTCCCCGGGACAGAGATACAATGAGCAGTTCTTC. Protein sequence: CASSYSPGQRYNEQFF.